The entry below gives a single T cell receptor beta chain sequence along with its context. This clonotype was seen at least ten times. The target of this receptor is not known. The record has no base qualities; no much larger clone is one base away. CDR1 and CDR2 are read off the germline V gene as SGHAT and FQNNGV. A distance of 16 bases separates the germline ends of V and J, which lose 2 bases and 2 bases respectively. Counted from cysteine to phenylalanine, this CDR3 has 16 amino acids. The read is trimmed to its CDR3 DNA, 48 bases read in frame from base 1. Read against the paper, the sample's time point label means: newly diagnosed GD, antithyroid drugs for less than 3 months. RNA was extracted from PBMCs in TRIzol for both TCR sequencing and RNA sequencing. The diagnosis of Graves' disease was made according to American Thyroid Association guidelines. Patients were recruited from an endocrinology department in Xi'an, China. From each patient, 7.5 to 10 milliliters of peripheral blood was collected into an EDTA anticoagulant tube. PBMCs were isolated by Ficoll Paque Plus density gradient separation without further T cell sorting. An Agilent 2100 Bioanalyzer and agarose gel were used to check RNA quality, while a NanoDrop 2000 measured RNA concentration.

This record belongs to a study of regulatory T cells in long-lasting Graves disease (dated by TCRdb to 2020 to 2023). At the level of the whole study: Antithyroid drugs had been taken for less than 3 months by newly diagnosed Graves' disease patients. Peripheral blood TCR sequencing and RNA sequencing compared persistent Graves' disease patients with newly diagnosed Graves' disease patients. The study was registered as a clinical trial and conducted in China. A total of roughly 33 samples underwent TCR sequencing: about 13 from persistent and around 20 from newly diagnosed Graves' disease patients.

Receptors were amplified or captured by multiplex PCR. For sequencing, an Illumina HiSeq 4000 was employed. iRepertoire HTBI primers and Arm-PCR amplification of CDR3 regions were used to construct TCR beta libraries. PCR products were gel purified before sequencing. Per the original workflow: A total of around 66 TRBV and 14 TRBJ segments were identified across samples and were used for gene usage analysis of CDR3 amino acid clonotypes. Filtered high-quality paired reads were merged into contigs using COPE and FqMerger. BLAST was used to align contigs to IMGT TRBV, TRBD and TRBJ reference genes, and CDR3 was defined according to IMGT. Any clonotype with a frequency above 0.1% was classified as a highly expanded clone. Repertoire diversity was measured by Shannon entropy, and V-J evenness by the Gini coefficient. Public clonotypes were defined as clonotypes shared by more than one individual. TCRdb redid the processing of the public reads, applying fastp at Q25 and MiXCR, and retained in-frame beta chains. Rows with one shared CDR3 protein collapse into an entry with the most common genes and DNA. None of the V and J calls come from the authors' own analysis; TCRdb made them. The sample table contains 400,000 to 550,000 distinct CDR3 sequences; only one count was recorded for about 15% of them. The biggest ten clones account for roughly a sixth of the sample.

Broad study findings and their caveats: Sequencing and analysis were limited to the TCR beta chain. Because the primary lesion, thyroid tissue, could not be accessed, the study looked at peripheral blood alone. Compared with newly diagnosed patients, persistent Graves' disease patients had lower TCR Shannon entropy and fewer highly expanded clones, which suggests clonal expansion. TRBV28, TRBJ1-2 and TRBJ2-5 were preferentially used in persistent disease, while TRBV20-1 and TRBJ2-1 were favored in newly diagnosed disease. More public clonotypes were shared among persistent patients (roughly 2,700) than among newly diagnosed patients (966). As a limitation, the authors acknowledged that the small sample size may reduce accuracy.

These same data were also listed under a study on T cells in Graves' hyperthyroidism and ophthalmopathy. As described in the second report: Graves' hyperthyroidism was defined as stable when no progression to ophthalmopathy occurred over 18 months of follow-up. Hyperthyroidism patients were aged 18 to 65 years and newly diagnosed, with disease duration of less than 2 months. Exclusion was applied to patients with uncontrolled infections, other autoimmune diseases, pregnancy or lactation. Clinical symptoms, serum thyroxine and TRAb, thyroid ultrasound, and orbital computed tomography formed the basis for the diagnoses. The first round of RT-PCR for the TCR CDR3 was performed with the HTBI primer set and the Qiagen OneStep RT-PCR kit. Most expanded thyroid clonotypes (frequency above 0.001) were also found in blood, which suggests that blood repertoires may mirror thyroid immune responses. A model built on a 13 V-J signature distinguished ophthalmopathy from stable hyperthyroidism, reaching 87.88% sensitivity and 81.08% specificity in cross-validation and 80%/75% in testing. In validation, the model predicted progression to ophthalmopathy with 55% to 71% sensitivity and approximately 74% specificity, a median of around six months before onset. A discovery cohort of fewer than 110 patients, 43 with Graves' ophthalmopathy and approximately 55 with stable Graves' hyperthyroidism, was used to find distinguishing TCR V-J signatures. An independent validation cohort of about 19 hyperthyroidism patients and 17 patients who later progressed to ophthalmopathy tested prospective prediction of ophthalmopathy. For training and testing, the 100 or so patients in the discovery cohort were randomly divided in a 7:3 ratio. The study also compared thyroid tissue and blood T-cell repertoires from roughly six Graves' hyperthyroidism patients. Once sampling was done, hyperthyroidism patients were given methimazole at a starting dose of 30 mg daily, whereas ophthalmopathy patients were given high-dose intravenous methylprednisolone. The libraries were constructed in a second round of multiplex PCR and then size-selected and purified. Paired-end sequencing of the libraries was performed with 100 bp reads on an Illumina HiSeq2000. SOAPnuke was used to process the raw data, throwing out any read that contained adapters or uncalled bases, had a mean Phred below 15, or lacked an exact constant-primer or identifier match. COPE v1.2.5 was used to merge the high-quality paired reads, and each unique nucleotide sequence was defined as a clonotype. MiTCR v1.1 was used to align the clonotypes against IMGT TRBV, TRBD and TRBJ reference segments. The analysis included only V-J combinations with a frequency above 0.0001, which together covered roughly 99% of the repertoires. The TCS score was defined as F50 (clonal expansion) divided by E x V (chaos), with BLOSUM62-based TCRdist calculated between CDR3 peptides within each V-J. Welch's t-statistics and random forest reduced some 510 V-J features to about 12, which were used in a naive Bayes classifier (R e1071). No statistical method was used to set the sample size in advance, and investigators knew the group allocation. The paper reports TCR Vbeta CDR3 sequencing of more than 120 peripheral blood samples: 43 ophthalmopathy, some 80 hyperthyroidism and 17 progressor patients.

This TCR derives from a woman under 40 with Graves disease. Donor details come from another sample of the same person, matched by shared clones. Sequencing was performed on peripheral blood mononuclear cells (PBMCs), taken at new diagnosis, from a patient treated with antithyroid drugs. The chain couples TRBV11-2 to TRBJ2-7; confidence is insufficient to name the D gene. CDR3 reads: CASSLTLGLAAYEQYF. The DNA sequence is as follows: TGTGCCAGCAGCTTAACCCTCGGGCTTGCCGCCTACGAGCAGTACTTC. When the CDR3 is completed using the reference TRBV11-2 and TRBJ2-7 genes on either side, the full variable domain is EAGVAQSPRYKIIEKRQSVAFWCNPISGHATLYWYQQILGQGPKLLIQFQNNGVVDDSQLPKDRFSAERLKGVDSTLKIQPAKLEDSAVYLCASSLTLGLAAYEQYFGPGTRLTVT.